The entry below describes one T cell receptor (beta chain). CDR1 is SGHAT and CDR2 is FQNNGV in the germline V gene. V was trimmed by 5 bases and J by 7 bases, leaving 15 bases between them. The CDR3 sequence is 13 residues long. This entry belongs to a study of blood T cells in healthy people across ages. Combining a sample-barcoded 5' primer with a J-beta primer mix, a second PCR ran for roughly 7 to 12 cycles. TCRdb reprocessed the 5' RACE reads via MiXCR and lists one record per CDR3 protein. The table shows about 1,600,000 distinct CDR3 sequences, with roughly 40% occurring only once. Source material: blood. This clonotype originated in a woman aged 18-29 years in good health. This chain joins TRBV11-2 and TRBJ2-7; D unclear. CDR3 sequence (DNA): TGTGCCAGCAGCCACCCACAGCGACCTGAGCAGTACTTC. Translation gives CASSHPQRPEQYF.